These T cell receptor beta chains were read from a single sample in a study of blood T cell repertoires in COVID-19. Measured with immunoSEQ multiplex PCR; TCRdb has only the in-frame clones, and not every one. The table lists 240,000 or so clones, about 80% of them singletons. Sequenced: peripheral blood. The receptors shown here come from a woman of 80 years or more with acute or convalescent COVID-19. Both conserved end residues are part of each CDR3. The order of the fields is D gene, J gene, V gene, clone size, CDR3 length, CDR3 DNA, CDR3 protein. The D gene is left open where the match is weak. Size values are once, few and many counts, or a class for expanded clones, and some rows have none.

. TRBJ2-7 TRBV7-2 few 16 TGTGCCAGCAGCTTAGCAGCTGGGACCAGGGGCCACGAGCAGTACTTC CASSLAAGTRGHEQYF
TRBD2 TRBJ2-1 TRBV5-1 . 15 TGCGCCAGCAGCTTGGTGGTAGCGGGAGGGAATGAGCAGTTCTTC CASSLVVAGGNEQFF
. TRBJ1-2 TRBV4-3 . 18 TGCGCCAGCAGCCAAGAACCTAACACCAAGGTCGGGGTTGCGAGCTACACCTTC CASSQEPNTKVGVASYTF
TRBD1 TRBJ1-5 TRBV9 . 15 TGTGCCAGCAGCGTAGACGGACAGGGCAATCAGCCCCAGCATTTT CASSVDGQGNQPQHF
. TRBJ1-5 TRBV2 once 14 TGTGCCAGCAGTTCGGGGGTGGGTATAAGGCCCCAGCATTTT CASSSGVGIRPQHF
TRBD2 TRBJ2-1 TRBV5-6 once 18 TGTGCCAGCAGAAGACTAGCGGGGGCCCCCCGGGAGGGAAATGAGCAGTTCTTC CASRRLAGAPREGNEQFF
TRBD1 TRBJ1-2 TRBV6-6 . 12 TGTGCCAGCAGTCCGAACAGGGGTGGCTACACCTTC CASSPNRGGYTF
. TRBJ1-5 TRBV12-5 . 13 TGTGCTAGTGGTTTGGGTGAGAATCAGCCCCAGCATTTT CASGLGENQPQHF
. TRBJ1-1 TRBV6-5 . 13 TGTGCCAGCAGTTACGGGAGCTACACTGAAGCTTTCTTT CASSYGSYTEAFF
. TRBJ2-7 TRBV5-4 . 13 TGTGCCAGCAGCGTCGTCAGTACCTACGAGCAGTACTTC CASSVVSTYEQYF
TRBD2 TRBJ2-3 TRBV27 . 15 TGTGCCAGCAGAAGTAGGCTAGCGGGACCAGATACGCAGTATTTT CASRSRLAGPDTQYF
. TRBJ2-2 TRBV7-8 . 16 TGTGCCAGCAGCGCTGGACTACCTGCATCAACCGGGGAGCTGTTTTTT CASSAGLPASTGELFF
TRBD1 TRBJ2-7 TRBV6-5 few 16 TGTGCCAGCAGTTACTCGCCCGGGACAGGGGCCTACGAGCAGTACTTC CASSYSPGTGAYEQYF
TRBD1 TRBJ1-3 TRBV9 . 15 TGTGCCAGCAGCGCGAGTGGGACAGGGTGGAACACCATATATTTT CASSASGTGWNTIYF
. TRBJ1-2 TRBV30 . 12 TGTGCCTGGAGTAGCGGCAGCTATGGCTACACCTTC CAWSSGSYGYTF
TRBD2 TRBJ2-1 TRBV7-6 . 15 TGTGCCAGCAGCCCTCGGACTAGCGGGAGTATTGTGCTGTTCTTC CASSPRTSGSIVLFF
. TRBJ1-1 TRBV19 . 15 TGTGCCAGTAGGGGTCGGCGGGGACGGAACACTGAAGCTTTCTTT CASRGRRGRNTEAFF
TRBD1 TRBJ1-2 TRBV5-1 . 16 TGCGCCAGCAGCTCAACCGGGACAGGGGGTTTCAATGGCTACACCTTC CASSSTGTGGFNGYTF
TRBD1 TRBJ1-2 TRBV7-9 . 14 TGTGCCAGCAGCTTGGTTACAGGGGGATCTGGCTACACCTTC CASSLVTGGSGYTF
TRBD1 TRBJ1-4 TRBV7-8 . 17 TGTGCCAGCAGCTTAATGCAAGGGACAGGGGTAGGGGAAAAACTGTTTTTT CASSLMQGTGVGEKLFF
. TRBJ1-2 TRBV14 . 15 TGTGCCAGCAGCCACCCCGGGACATCTAACTATGGCTACACCTTC CASSHPGTSNYGYTF
TRBD2 TRBJ2-5 TRBV4-2 . 17 TGTGCCAGCAGCCAAGAACTAAGAGCGGGGGGGCAAGAGACCCAGTACTTC CASSQELRAGGQETQYF
TRBD1 TRBJ2-2 TRBV7-9 . 14 TGTGCCAGCAGCTCTAGGACAGGGGCCGGGGAGCTGTTTTTT CASSSRTGAGELFF
. TRBJ1-2 TRBV6-2/TRBV6-3 . 13 TGTGCCAGCAGTTCACAGGGTAACTATGGCTACACCTTC CASSSQGNYGYTF
. TRBJ1-2 TRBV4-2 . 15 TGTGCCAGCAGCCGAGCGGGACAAGATTTGTATGGCTACACCTTC CASSRAGQDLYGYTF
. TRBJ2-3 TRBV7-6 . 15 TGTGCCAGCAGCCTTAGCGGCTGGGGGTCAGATACGCAGTATTTT CASSLSGWGSDTQYF